These 12 T cell receptor beta chains share one sample of origin, sequenced in a study of blood T cell repertoires in COVID-19. TCRdb's table, derived via immunoSEQ multiplex PCR, lists solely in-frame clones and lacks some. The table has 350,000 to 550,000 clones, 75% to 90% seen once. The sequenced sample was PBMCs or T cells enriched from blood (not recorded which). These TCRs come from a man aged 25-45 years who had recovered from COVID-19.

In regard to this clone: This same CDR3 is encoded by further DNA sequences in the sample. This chain links TRBV5-1 with TRBJ1-1; TRBD1 aligns across 7 bases. The CDR3 is 14 amino acids. The junction had 2 bases not matched to a gene; V was cut back by 2 bases and J by 1 base. Germline-derived CDR1 and CDR2 are SGHRS and YFSETQ. The CDR3 region is CASSLGTENTEAFF. The CDR3, as DNA: TGCGCCAGCAGCTTAGGGACAGAGAACACTGAAGCTTTCTTT.

The genes are TRBV10-2 and TRBJ1-6; D might be TRBD1 (6 bases). The germline gives CDR1 WSHSY, CDR2 SAAADI. Trimming took 8 bases from V and 9 from J, leaving 17 bases between them. CDR3 length equals 14 residues. The CDR3 nucleotides are TGCGCCAGCCCACAGGGCCAGGCCGGTTCACCCCTCCACTTT. Translation gives CASPQGQAGSPLHF.

The J gene is TRBJ1-4, the V gene TRBV6-5, with D hard to call. Germline CDR1 is MNHEY and CDR2 is SVGAGI. Deletions cut 4 bases from V and 5 bases from J, with 17 bases between. The CDR3 sequence is 16 residues long. The CDR3 nucleotides are TGTGCCAGCAGTTCTGTTAGGACGGGGATGAATGAAAAACTGTTTTTT. Its protein product is CASSSVRTGMNEKLFF.

V usage is TRBV9 and J usage is TRBJ1-4; the match to TRBD1 covers 8 bases. The CDR3 runs to 18 residues. In germline, CDR1 is SGDLS, CDR2 YYNGEE. With V trimmed by 3 bases and J by 3 bases, 13 bases remained unmatched. The CDR3 bases are TGTGCCAGCAGCGGGGAGGACAGGGTCAGTTCGGCTAATGAAAAACTGTTTTTT. Its translation: CASSGEDRVSSANEKLFF.

The CDR3 protein is CASSYPSDTGELFF. The CDR3 nucleotides are TGTGCCAGCAGTTACCCGAGCGACACCGGGGAGCTGTTTTTT. The V gene is TRBV6-5, the J gene TRBJ2-2, with D unresolved. The germline gives CDR1 MNHEY, CDR2 SVGAGI. Trimming left V 2 bases short and J 3 bases short, with 7 bases between. The CDR3 is 14 residues long.

This chain links TRBV7-2 with TRBJ1-5, with TRBD1 as a possible D gene (5 bases). This CDR3 spans 16 amino acids. Germline V gene lookup returns CDR1 SGHTA and CDR2 FQGNSA. The V gene lost 4 bases and the J gene lost 7 bases, with 20 bases spanning the gap. CDR3 sequence: CASSSRTTLMGQPQHF. CDR3 nucleotide sequence: TGTGCCAGCAGCTCCAGGACAACTCTAATGGGGCAGCCCCAGCATTTT. Drawing the rest from reference TRBV7-2 and TRBJ1-5, the complete variable domain is GAGVSQSPSNKVTEKGKDVELRCDPISGHTALYWYRQSLGQGLEFLIYFQGNSAPDKSGLPSDRFSAERTGGSVSTLTIQRTQQEDSAVYLCASSSRTTLMGQPQHFGDGTRLSIL.

The chain carries TRBV28 and TRBJ2-2; 10 nucleotides match TRBD1. Germline lookup yields CDR1 MDHEN and CDR2 SYDVKM. The CDR3 runs 14 residues. J gave up 7 bases and V 7 bases, and 6 bases lay outside the gene matches. For the CDR3, the DNA is TGTGCCAGCACCCGGGACAGGGGAGTCGGGGAGCTGTTTTTT. Residues: CASTRDRGVGELFF.

As to this clone: Other DNA sequences in this sample translate to the same CDR3. The genes are TRBV28 and TRBJ1-3; D is unresolved. Trimming took off 7 bases at V and 1 base at J, with 11 bases between the two ends. CDR3 length: 14 residues. The germline gives CDR1 MDHEN, CDR2 SYDVKM. The CDR3 loop reads CASINRGSGNTIYF. CDR3 coding DNA: TGTGCCAGCATTAACCGGGGATCTGGAAACACCATATATTTT.

This chain links TRBV18 with TRBJ1-2; TRBD1 agrees at 7 bases. The CDR3 length is 15 residues. V shed 3 bases and J 4 bases; nucleotides not matched to a gene: 8. From germline, CDR1 is KGHSH and CDR2 LQKENI. The CDR3 DNA reads as TGTGCCAGCTCACCTGAAAGGACAGGAATCTATGGCTACACCTTC. The encoded protein is CASSPERTGIYGYTF.

The chain is built from TRBV5-6 and TRBJ1-2; D is unresolved. CDR3 length: 16 residues. Trimming cost V 3 bases and J 4 bases, with 19 bases left between them. Germline V gene data show CDR1 as SGHDT and CDR2 as YYEEEE. CDR3 sequence (DNA): TGTGCCAGCAGCTCCTCGGACGGAGGGATAGGCTATGGCTACACCTTC. Translation: CASSSSDGGIGYGYTF. The complete variable domain, with remaining parts taken from reference TRBV5-6 and TRBJ1-2, reads DAGVTQSPTHLIKTRGQQVTLRCSPKSGHDTVSWYQQALGQGPQFIFQYYEEEERQRGNFPDRFSGHQFPNYSSELNVNALLLGDSALYLCASSSSDGGIGYGYTFGSGTRLTVV.

The chain uses TRBV10-3 and TRBJ2-7, with 8 positions matching TRBD1. Germline CDR1 is ENHRY and CDR2 is SYGVKD. The length of the CDR3 is 13 residues. With 2 bases clipped from V and 3 bases from J, the junction kept 0 bases outside the gene matches. This CDR3 reads CAISETGGYEQYF. CDR3 bases: TGTGCCATCAGTGAGACAGGGGGCTACGAGCAGTACTTC.

This CDR3 is CASSQLAGATDTQYF. CDR3 DNA sequence: TGTGCCAGCAGTCAACTAGCGGGAGCAACAGATACGCAGTATTTT. The chain recombines TRBV5-4 with TRBJ2-3, with 11 positions matching TRBD2. V lost 5 bases to trimming and J lost 3 bases; unmatched junction nucleotides: 5. In germline, CDR1 is SGHNT, CDR2 YYREEE (reference sequence). The CDR3 consists of 15 residues.